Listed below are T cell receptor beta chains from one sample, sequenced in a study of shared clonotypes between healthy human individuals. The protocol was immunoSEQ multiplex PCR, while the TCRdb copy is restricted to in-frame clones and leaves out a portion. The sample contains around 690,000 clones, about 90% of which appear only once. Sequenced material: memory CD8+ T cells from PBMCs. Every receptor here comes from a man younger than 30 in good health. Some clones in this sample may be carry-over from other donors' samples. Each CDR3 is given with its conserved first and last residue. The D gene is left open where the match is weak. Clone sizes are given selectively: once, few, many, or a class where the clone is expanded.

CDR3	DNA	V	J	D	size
CASSQLGGELFF	TGTGCCAGCAGCCAATTGGGCGGGGAGCTGTTTTTT	TRBV16	TRBJ2-2	.	.
CASSPSGRAGEQFF	TGTGCCAGTAGCCCTAGCGGGAGGGCTGGTGAGCAGTTCTTC	TRBV19	TRBJ2-1	TRBD2	.
CATSKEGTGGSGANVLTF	TGTGCCACCAGCAAAGAGGGGACAGGGGGCTCTGGGGCCAACGTCCTGACTTTC	TRBV15	TRBJ2-6	TRBD1	.
CAWSVRRETYNEQFF	TGTGCCTGGAGTGTAAGGCGGGAGACATACAATGAGCAGTTCTTC	TRBV30	TRBJ2-1	TRBD2	.
CASSQGQGNSPLHF	TGTGCCAGCAGCCAAGGACAGGGGAATTCACCCCTCCACTTT	TRBV4-2	TRBJ1-6	TRBD1	.
CASSAGNRLGTQYF	TGTGCCAGCAGCGCGGGAAACCGGCTGGGTACGCAGTATTTT	TRBV9	TRBJ2-3	.	once
CASSQGLSGRGYEQYF	TGTGCCAGCAGCCAAGGCCTTAGCGGGAGAGGGTACGAGCAGTACTTC	TRBV4-2	TRBJ2-7	TRBD2	.
CASSIGARVSSYNEQFF	TGTGCCAGTAGTATTGGGGCCCGGGTTAGCTCCTACAATGAGCAGTTCTTC	TRBV19	TRBJ2-1	.	.
CASSLDWRLNEKLFF	TGTGCCAGCAGTTTAGACTGGCGGCTTAATGAAAAACTGTTTTTT	TRBV28	TRBJ1-4	.	.
CASSLAMAADKGFYEQYF	TGTGCCAGCAGCTTAGCGATGGCCGCCGACAAGGGCTTCTACGAGCAGTACTTC	TRBV7-9	TRBJ2-7	.	.
CAIKWDGNLNTEAFF	TGTGCCATCAAATGGGACGGTAACTTGAACACTGAAGCTTTCTTT	TRBV10-3	TRBJ1-1	.	.
CASSLIKGVNTEAFF	TGTGCCAGCAGTTTAATCAAGGGGGTGAACACTGAAGCTTTCTTT	TRBV27	TRBJ1-1	.	.
CASSTIASSTDTQYF	TGCGCCAGCAGCACCATTGCCTCTAGCACAGATACGCAGTATTTT	TRBV5-1	TRBJ2-3	.	.
CASSLLGLAGQETQYF	TGTGCCAGCAGTCTCCTCGGACTAGCGGGGCAAGAGACCCAGTACTTC	TRBV27	TRBJ2-5	TRBD2	.
CASSLYRGDQPQHF	TGTGCCAGCAGTTTATACAGGGGGGATCAGCCCCAGCATTTT	TRBV27	TRBJ1-5	TRBD1	.